The 14 T cell receptor beta chains in this list originate from one sample, sequenced in a study of resident and recirculating memory T cells in vitiligo. Libraries were prepared by immunoSEQ multiplex PCR; TCRdb keeps only in-frame clonotypes and omits some of them. In the table there are 75,000 to 85,000 clones, 90% to 95% of which are singletons. Input material: blood. These TCRs come from a male donor with vitiligo.

The V call is TRBV28, the J call TRBJ2-3; TRBD1 matches 8 bases. The CDR3 is 16 residues long. Germline V lookup: CDR1 MDHEN, CDR2 SYDVKM. V lost 3 bases and J lost 1; bases outside the gene matches: 6. The CDR3 DNA reads as TGTGCCAGCAGTTTCGCACAGGGGGGAGGCACAGATACGCAGTATTTT. It codes for CASSFAQGGGTDTQYF. Looking up the rest from reference TRBV28 and TRBJ2-3 gives the full variable domain: DVKVTQSSRYLVKRTGEKVFLECVQDMDHENMFWYRQDPGLGLRLIYFSYDVKMKEKGDIPEGYSVSREKKERFSLILESASTNQTSMYLCASSFAQGGGTDTQYFGPGTRLTVL.

CDR3 DNA: TGCGCCAGCAGCCCAGGGGGCGGCTTGTACAATGAGCAGTTCTTC. It encodes CASSPGGGLYNEQFF. This chain links TRBV5-1 with TRBJ2-1; 8 nucleotides match TRBD1. The CDR3 sequence is 15 residues long. The V segment lost 4 bases and the J segment 4 bases; nucleotides outside the gene matches: 7. CDR1 and CDR2 from the germline V gene are SGHRS and YFSETQ.

This rearrangement joins TRBV4-2 to TRBJ2-7, with a possible D match to TRBD1 (6 bases). Germline CDR1 and CDR2: LGHNA and YNFKEQ. Trimming pared 1 base from V and 2 bases from J, leaving 15 bases between. This CDR3 is 16 amino acids long. The DNA for the CDR3 is TGTGCCAGCAGCCAAGGAGGCGCAGGGGCCCCCTACGAGCAGTACTTC. This encodes CASSQGGAGAPYEQYF.

The V call is TRBV28, the J call TRBJ1-4; maybe TRBD1 (5 bases). CDR3 length equals 13 residues. CDR1 and CDR2 from the germline V gene are MDHEN and SYDVKM. Deletions cut 6 bases from V and 7 bases from J, with 12 bases between. CDR3 sequence reads: CASRAGPSEKLFF. In DNA form, the CDR3 reads TGTGCCAGCAGGGCAGGGCCAAGTGAAAAACTGTTTTTT.

This rearrangement joins TRBV19 to TRBJ2-3; perhaps TRBD2 as D (5 bases). Trimming shortened V by 5 bases and J by 2 bases, and 8 bases separated the two germline ends. CDR1 and CDR2 from the germline V gene are LNHDA and SQIVND (reference sequence). This CDR3 is 13 amino acids long. CDR3 in amino acids: CASSGSNTDTQYF. The CDR3 DNA follows: TGTGCCAGTAGTGGGAGCAACACAGATACGCAGTATTTT.

The chain couples TRBV18 to TRBJ1-5, with 7 bases aligning to TRBD1. V shed 3 bases and J 2 bases; nucleotides not matched to a gene: 4. This CDR3 contains 15 residues. The germline V gene has CDR1 KGHSH and CDR2 LQKENI. CDR3 nucleotides: TGTGCCAGCTCACCCGAGACAGGGCGCAATCAGCCCCAGCATTTT. The encoded protein is CASSPETGRNQPQHF.

About this clone itself: Additional DNA sequences in this sample encode the identical CDR3. The chain uses TRBV27 and TRBJ1-5; 7 positions match TRBD1. The V gene end was trimmed by 6 bases and the J gene end by 6 bases; junction bases not matched to a gene: 20. The CDR3 is made up of 18 amino acids. Germline V gene lookup returns CDR1 MNHEY and CDR2 SMNVEV (reference sequence). Here the CDR3 reads CASSLRGTANGAIQPQHF. Written as DNA, the CDR3 is TGTGCCAGCAGCTTAAGGGGGACAGCTAACGGGGCCATTCAGCCCCAGCATTTT.

The rearrangement joins TRBV7-6 to TRBJ2-2; D remains unclear. Germline V gene data show CDR1 as SGHVS and CDR2 as FNYEAQ. The CDR3 consists of 15 residues. V was clipped by 2 bases and J by 1 base, with 8 bases between them. CDR3 residues: CASSLISLNTGELFF. CDR3 nucleotide sequence: TGTGCCAGCAGCTTAATAAGCTTGAACACCGGGGAGCTGTTTTTT.

The chain carries TRBV5-6 and TRBJ2-1, with TRBD2 identical over 14 bases. The CDR3 extends over 17 amino acids. From germline, CDR1 is SGHDT and CDR2 YYEEEE. Germline trimming cut 4 bases from V and 3 bases from J; bases unmatched to any gene: 6. This chain's CDR3 is CASSPGTSGSHYNEQFF. Here the CDR3 DNA reads TGTGCCAGCAGCCCCGGGACTAGCGGGAGCCACTACAATGAGCAGTTCTTC.

The V gene is TRBV4-1, the J gene TRBJ2-1; D uncertain. The V gene lost 5 bases and the J gene lost 6 bases, with 11 bases spanning the gap. CDR1 is MGHRA and CDR2 is YSYEKL in the germline V gene. This CDR3 contains 13 residues. CDR3 nucleotide sequence: TGCGCCAGCAGCTATAGACTTGCCAATGAGCAGTTCTTC. This gives the protein CASSYRLANEQFF.

This clone is classed as large. This CDR3 is CASSQGADEQYF. CDR3 nucleotides: TGCGCCAGCAGCCAGGGGGCAGACGAGCAGTACTTC. V usage is TRBV4-1 and J usage is TRBJ2-7, with a weak D call TRBD1 (6 bases). Germline values: CDR1 MGHRA, CDR2 YSYEKL. The CDR3 covers 12 residues. Trimming shortened V by 3 bases and J by 5 bases, and 8 bases separated the two germline ends.

The chain uses TRBV11-3 and TRBJ2-7; 7 bases are a match to TRBD2. The CDR3 sequence is 12 residues long. Trimming took 5 bases from V and 4 from J; bases not matched to a gene: 2. From germline, CDR1 is SGHNT and CDR2 YENEEA. For the CDR3, the DNA is TGTGCCAGCAGCCCCGGGGGGTACGAGCAGTACTTC. This gives the protein CASSPGGYEQYF.

The J gene is TRBJ1-3, the V gene TRBV28; tentative D call: TRBD1 (6 bases). CDR1 and CDR2 from the germline V gene are MDHEN and SYDVKM. This CDR3 comprises 14 residues. Trimming cost V 6 bases and J 1 base, with 10 bases left between them. DNA for the CDR3: TGTGCCAGCAGGCAGGGACAATCTGGAAACACCATATATTTT. Its protein product is CASRQGQSGNTIYF.

The chain recombines TRBV6-6 with TRBJ1-1, with 7 bases fitting TRBD1. Looked up from germline, CDR1 is MNHNY and CDR2 is SVGAGI (reference sequence). The CDR3 extends over 13 amino acids. After removal of 6 bases from V and 11 bases from J, the junction contained 12 bases not matched to a gene. CDR3: CASSIDTGDLAFF. For the CDR3, the DNA is TGTGCCAGCAGCATCGATACAGGGGATTTGGCTTTCTTT.